This TCR beta chain stems from a study of blood T cell repertoires in COVID-19. TCRdb's table, derived via immunoSEQ multiplex PCR, lists solely in-frame clones and lacks some. The sample gives 250,000 or so clones, about nine tenths of which show up once; around 1.3% is in the top ten. CDR3 length: 13 amino acids. In germline, CDR1 is SNHLY, CDR2 FYNNEI. V was clipped by 6 bases and J by 7 bases, with 13 bases between them. Sequencing was done on a sample of PBMCs or T cells enriched from blood (not recorded which). The chain carries TRBV2 and TRBJ1-3, with unresolved D. The receptor was derived from a human donor in a cohort exposed to, infected with or recovered from COVID-19 (not recorded which). The donor label of this sample is uncertain. CDR3 region: CASRGSSSNTIYF. DNA for the CDR3: TGTGCCAGCAGGGGGAGCTCCTCGAACACCATATATTTT.